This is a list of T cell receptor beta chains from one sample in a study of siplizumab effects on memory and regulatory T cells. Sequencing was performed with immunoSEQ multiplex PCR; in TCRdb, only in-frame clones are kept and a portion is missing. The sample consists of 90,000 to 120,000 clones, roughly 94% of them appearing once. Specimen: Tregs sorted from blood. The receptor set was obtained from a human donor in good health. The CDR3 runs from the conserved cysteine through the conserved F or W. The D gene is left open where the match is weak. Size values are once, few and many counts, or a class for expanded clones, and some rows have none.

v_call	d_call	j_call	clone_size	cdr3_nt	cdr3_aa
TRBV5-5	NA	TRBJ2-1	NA	TGTGCCAGCAGCTTGGAGTGGACGAGGTACTCCTACAATGAGCAGTTCTTC	CASSLEWTRYSYNEQFF
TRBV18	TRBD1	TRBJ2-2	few	TGTGCCAGCTCACGGGACAGCCGCTTCACCGGGGAGCTGTTTTTT	CASSRDSRFTGELFF
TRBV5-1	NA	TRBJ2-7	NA	TGCGCCAGCAGCTTGACAGATTACGAGCAGTACTTC	CASSLTDYEQYF
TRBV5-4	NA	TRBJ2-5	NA	TGTGCCAGCAGCCTATTTTCGGTACAAGAGACCCAGTACTTC	CASSLFSVQETQYF
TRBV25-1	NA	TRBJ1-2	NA	TGTGCCAGCAGGGGTCACGACCACTATGGCTACACCTTC	CASRGHDHYGYTF
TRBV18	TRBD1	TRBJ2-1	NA	TGTGCCAGCTCACCACTACAGGGGGCCTACAATGAGCAGTTCTTC	CASSPLQGAYNEQFF
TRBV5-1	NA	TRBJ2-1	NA	TGCGCCAGCAGCTTGGGTGGGGGGACCTACAATGAGCAGTTCTTC	CASSLGGGTYNEQFF
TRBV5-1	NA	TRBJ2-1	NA	TGCGCCAGCAGCTTGGGGTCCCGCTTGATTGTCAATGAGCAGTTCTTC	CASSLGSRLIVNEQFF
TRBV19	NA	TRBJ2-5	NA	TGTGCCAGTAGTATCTATCGGGGTAGGGAGACCCAGTACTTC	CASSIYRGRETQYF
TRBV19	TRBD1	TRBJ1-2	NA	TGTGCCAGTAGGGGACTCCGGGACAGGCCGTATGGCTACACCTTC	CASRGLRDRPYGYTF
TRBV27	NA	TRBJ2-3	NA	TGTGCCAGCAGATCCAGGGTTGGCGTGGGTACGCAGTATTTT	CASRSRVGVGTQYF
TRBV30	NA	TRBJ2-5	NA	TGTGCCTGGAGTGTCCACGAGCAGGCCGCCCTCCCCCAAGAGACCCAGTACTTC	CAWSVHEQAALPQETQYF
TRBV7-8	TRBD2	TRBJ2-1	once	TGTGCCAGCAGCTTAGCGCTTTTCCCCGGGACTAGCAAAAATGAGCAGTTCTTC	CASSLALFPGTSKNEQFF
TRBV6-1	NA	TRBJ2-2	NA	TGTGCCAGCAGTGAGGGGAAAAGGGAGCTGTTTTTT	CASSEGKRELFF
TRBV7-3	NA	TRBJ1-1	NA	TGTGCCAGCAGCTTGGGCCCAGTTAACACTGAAGCTTTCTTT	CASSLGPVNTEAFF
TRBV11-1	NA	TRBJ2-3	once	TGTGCCAGCAGCTTAAATCTGGGGATCACAGATACGCAGTATTTT	CASSLNLGITDTQYF
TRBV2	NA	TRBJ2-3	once	TGTGCCAGCAGTGATATGTTATACGGGTGGGCTACAGATACGCAGTATTTT	CASSDMLYGWATDTQYF
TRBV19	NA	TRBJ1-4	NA	TGTGCCAGTAGTCCCATACTCCCTAATGAAAAACTGTTTTTT	CASSPILPNEKLFF
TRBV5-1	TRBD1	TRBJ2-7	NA	TGCGCCAGCAGCTTGGGGGACAGCCGCTACGAGCAGTACTTC	CASSLGDSRYEQYF
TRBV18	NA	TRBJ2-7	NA	TGTGCCAGCTCACCAGGGGTGGAGCAGTACTTC	CASSPGVEQYF
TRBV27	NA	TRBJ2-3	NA	TGTGCCAGCAGTGTTTGGGACTCCCCGGGTACGCAGTATTTT	CASSVWDSPGTQYF
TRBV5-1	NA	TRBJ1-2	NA	TGCGCCAGCAGTAAGACAACAGCTGGTGATGGCTACACCTTC	CASSKTTAGDGYTF
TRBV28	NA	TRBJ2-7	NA	TGTGCCAGCAGCGTGGTCGGCAGGGGATTTCTTCAAACCTCCTACGAGCAGTACTTC	CASSVVGRGFLQTSYEQYF